These 27 T cell receptor beta chains originate from one sample sequenced in a study of T-cell memory formation after mild COVID-19. TCRdb analysed the 5' RACE reads with MiXCR anew, one entry per CDR3 protein. The sample lists approximately 100,000 distinct CDR3 sequences; approximately 12% were seen once. Sequenced: PBMCs or a T cell subset sorted from them (not recorded which). These receptor sequences come from a man in his late teens or twenties who had mild COVID-19 (a few samples of this study predate the infection). Cell type and time point are not known.

Only a few counts were recorded for this clonotype. The chain employs TRBV3-1 and TRBJ2-5; 9 bases map to TRBD1. The CDR3 runs 15 residues. Losses at the gene ends were 1 base for V and 4 bases for J; bases not matched to a gene: 4. Germline-derived CDR1 and CDR2 are LGHDT and YNNKEL (reference sequence). The CDR3 DNA sequence: TGTGCCAGCAGCCAAGTGGACAGGGGTCCAGAGACCCAGTACTTC. Translating it yields CASSQVDRGPETQYF.

The J gene is TRBJ2-1, the V gene TRBV4-1; 12 nucleotides align to TRBD2. In germline, CDR1 is MGHRA, CDR2 YSYEKL. The length of the CDR3 is 15 residues. J gave up 5 bases and V 2 bases, and 1 base lay outside the gene matches. The CDR3 region has the DNA TGCGCCAGCAGCCAAAGACTAGCGGGGGACAATGAGCAGTTCTTC. Translation: CASSQRLAGDNEQFF.

The J gene is TRBJ2-1, the V gene TRBV5-1; 8 bases fit TRBD1. The germline V gene encodes CDR1 SGHRS and CDR2 YFSETQ. Losses at the gene ends were 0 bases for V and 7 bases for J; bases not matched to a gene: 6. The CDR3 has 15 amino acids. CDR3 nucleotides: TGCGCCAGCAGCTTGGCCAGGGGGCTTTCGAATGAGCAGTTCTTC. As protein: CASSLARGLSNEQFF.

A few counts support this clonotype. The chain joins TRBV4-3 to TRBJ2-7, with 8 bases aligning to TRBD1. Losses at the gene ends were 3 bases for V and 3 bases for J; bases not matched to a gene: 7. The CDR3 is 15 amino acids. Germline values: CDR1 LGHNA, CDR2 YSLEER. The CDR3 nucleotides are TGCGCCAGCAGCCAGGGCGACAGGGGATTCTACGAGCAGTACGTC. This sequence encodes CASSQGDRGFYEQYV.

This clonotype appeared a few times. The CDR3 sequence is CSAKDHLEAFF. The CDR3 DNA sequence: TGCAGTGCTAAGGACCACCTGGAAGCTTTCTTT. The chain recombines TRBV20-1 with TRBJ1-1; D gene ambiguous. Germline V lookup: CDR1 DFQATT, CDR2 SNEGSKA (reference sequence). This CDR3 region has 11 residues. Trimming cost V 4 bases and J 8 bases, with 11 bases left between them.

The gene calls are TRBV7-9 and TRBJ1-1; 8 bases match TRBD1. The germline V gene has CDR1 SEHNR and CDR2 FQNEAQ (reference sequence). V dropped 5 bases and J dropped 6; count of bases not matched to a gene: 11. The CDR3 is made up of 15 amino acids. This chain's CDR3 is CASSRRTGTKPEAFF. The CDR3 DNA reads as TGTGCCAGCAGCCGCCGGACAGGGACGAAGCCTGAAGCTTTCTTT.

CDR3 coding DNA: TGTGCCAGCAGTCAGGCCGGGACAGAAAACTATGGCTACACCTTC. This sequence encodes CASSQAGTENYGYTF. V usage is TRBV6-5 and J usage is TRBJ1-2; 7 nucleotides align to TRBD1. Trimming at V came to 5 bases and at J to 2 bases, leaving 8 bases not matched to a gene. Germline CDR1 reads MNHEY; CDR2 reads SVGAGI. The length of the CDR3 is 15 residues.

The V gene is TRBV28, the J gene TRBJ2-7, with 8 bases lining up with TRBD1. The CDR3 contains 13 residues. The germline CDR1 and CDR2 sequences are MDHEN and SYDVKM. V was pared by 6 bases and J by 2 bases, with 3 bases of the junction left unmatched. Written as DNA, the CDR3 is TGTGCCAGCAGGACAGGGGAACCCTACGAGCAGTACGTC. Translating it yields CASRTGEPYEQYV.

For this clonotype: Germline and junction disagree at one end, which may indicate a read error. The V call is TRBV14, the J call TRBJ2-2; D might be TRBD1 or TRBD2, each matching 5 bases. Germline V gene lookup returns CDR1 SGHDN and CDR2 FVKESK. CDR3 size: 12 residues. The CDR3 DNA sequence: TGTGCCAGCAGCCTTGGGACCGGGGAGATGTTTTTT. This sequence encodes CASSLGTGEMFF.

The genes are TRBV7-3 and TRBJ1-1; D is undetermined. The germline V gene has CDR1 SGHTA and CDR2 FQGTGA. The CDR3 is 15 residues long. V was clipped by 2 bases and J by 0 bases, with 10 bases between them. The CDR3 coding sequence is TGTGCCAGCAGCTTAGGTTCTGGGATGAACACTGAAGCTTTCTTT. As protein: CASSLGSGMNTEAFF.

This clonotype has more than one count but fewer than ten. The genes are TRBV19 and TRBJ2-2; D is perhaps TRBD1 (6 bases). Per germline, CDR1 LNHDA and CDR2 SQIVND (reference sequence). V was cut by 1 base and J by 3 bases, with 12 bases left in between. The CDR3 length is 16 residues. The CDR3 DNA reads TGTGCCAGTAGTATAGCGGCACAGGGCTACACCGGGGAGCTGTTTTTT. Residues: CASSIAAQGYTGELFF.

The V and J genes are TRBV6-5 and TRBJ2-1; tentative D call: TRBD2 (7 bases). The ends were cut back, 0 bases at V and 5 bases at J, with 17 bases in the middle. The CDR3 sequence is 17 residues long. Looked up from germline, CDR1 is MNHEY and CDR2 is SVGAGI. Here the CDR3 reads CASSYSMGGGTNNEQFF. For the CDR3, the DNA is TGTGCCAGCAGTTACTCGATGGGCGGGGGCACCAACAATGAGCAGTTCTTC.

The chain links TRBV20-1 to TRBJ2-2, with D unclear. Trimming took 4 bases from V and 7 from J, leaving 16 bases between them. CDR1 is DFQATT and CDR2 is SNEGSKA in the germline V gene (reference sequence). The length of the CDR3 is 14 residues. As DNA, the CDR3 is TGCAGTGCTAAGGTGCTGGCGGTTGGCGGGGAGCTGTTTTTT. It is translated as CSAKVLAVGGELFF.

The V call is TRBV12-3 or TRBV12-4, the J call TRBJ2-7; TRBD2 is a possible D gene (5 bases). The CDR3 runs to 13 residues. Trimming took 5 bases from V and 7 from J, leaving 15 bases between them. Here the CDR3 reads CASSPGLPGEQYV. The CDR3 region has the DNA TGTGCCAGCAGTCCCGGTCTCCCGGGGGAGCAGTACGTC.

The chain has TRBV6-5 and TRBJ2-7; 8 bases map to TRBD2. The CDR3 runs 16 residues. The ends lost 0 bases at V and 0 bases at J; junction bases unmatched: 4. Germline lookup yields CDR1 MNHEY and CDR2 SVGAGI. The CDR3 DNA sequence: TGTGCCAGCAGTTACTCAGCGGGGGCAAGCTCCTACGAGCAGTACGTC. This gives the protein CASSYSAGASSYEQYV.

This clonotype was counted a few times. This chain connects TRBV7-9 to TRBJ2-5, with D maybe TRBD1 (5 bases). Between the trimmed V and J ends, which lost 6 bases and 4 bases, there was a span of 18 bases. CDR1 is SEHNR, CDR2 FQNEAQ, per germline (reference sequence). The CDR3 spans 15 residues. The CDR3 is CASRSVEAGRETQYF. As DNA, the CDR3 is TGTGCCAGCAGGTCTGTCGAGGCAGGGCGAGAGACCCAGTACTTC.

This clonotype came up a few times. The V and J genes are TRBV7-6 and TRBJ2-1, with TRBD2 identical over 14 bases. J gave up 2 bases and V 5 bases, and 8 bases lay outside the gene matches. Per the germline V gene, CDR1 is SGHVS and CDR2 is FNYEAQ. The CDR3 loop spans 18 amino acids. The CDR3 spells CASSAGTSGGLAYNEQFF. The CDR3 DNA reads as TGTGCCAGCAGCGCGGGGACTAGCGGGGGCCTCGCCTACAATGAGCAGTTCTTC.

This clonotype was observed at least ten times. The chain combines TRBV2 with TRBJ2-2, with D hard to call. Between the trimmed V and J ends, which lost 9 bases and 6 bases, there was a span of 8 bases. The CDR3 consists of 11 residues. Germline assignment: CDR1 SNHLY and CDR2 FYNNEI. This chain's CDR3 is CASYFSGELFF. CDR3 DNA: TGTGCCAGTTACTTCTCCGGGGAGCTGTTTTTT.

The chain joins TRBV5-1 to TRBJ1-1; the match to TRBD1 covers 8 bases. The CDR3 has 15 residues. In germline, CDR1 is SGHRS, CDR2 YFSETQ. Unmatched junction bases numbered 5, after V lost 4 bases and J lost 0 bases. The CDR3 protein is CASSPQDRVNTEAFF. The CDR3 DNA reads TGCGCCAGCAGCCCCCAGGACAGGGTGAACACTGAAGCTTTCTTT.

At least ten counts were recorded for this clonotype. The V and J genes are TRBV24-1 and TRBJ1-2, with 9 positions matching TRBD1. There are 16 residues in the CDR3. Per the germline V gene, CDR1 is KGHDR and CDR2 is SFDVKD. V dropped 5 bases and J dropped 4; count of bases not matched to a gene: 10. The CDR3 protein is CATSVHRGRSFYGYTF. CDR3 nucleotides: TGTGCCACCAGTGTCCACAGGGGGCGAAGCTTCTATGGCTACACCTTC.

This clonotype was counted only a few times. This chain uses TRBV7-2 with TRBJ2-3, with D tentatively TRBD1 or TRBD2 (5 bases each). Looked up from germline, CDR1 is SGHTA and CDR2 is FQGNSA. The CDR3 contains 14 residues. Trimming removed 7 bases from V and 3 bases from J, with 14 bases in between. CDR3 sequence: CASTPHWGTDTQYF. In nucleotides, the CDR3 is TGTGCCAGCACCCCCCACTGGGGGACAGATACGCAGTATTTT.

The chain uses TRBV18 and TRBJ1-5; the D is unclear. V was cut by 6 bases and J by 0 bases, with 15 bases left in between. Germline-derived CDR1 and CDR2 are KGHSH and LQKENI. This CDR3 is built from 16 residues. DNA of the CDR3: TGTGCCAGCTCCGCCAGAAGTCTCAATAGCAATCAGCCCCAGCATTTT. Translation: CASSARSLNSNQPQHF.

This clonotype has only a few counts. This chain uses TRBV3-1 with TRBJ1-1, with D unresolved. Germline V gene sequence: CDR1 LGHDT, CDR2 YNNKEL (reference sequence). V lost 8 bases, J lost 7 bases, and 17 bases lay in between. The CDR3 covers 13 residues. This chain's CDR3 is CASREAGELEAFF. The CDR3 DNA reads TGTGCCAGCCGGGAGGCCGGGGAACTTGAAGCTTTCTTT.

This clonotype is labeled as medium-sized. The V call is TRBV7-3, the J call TRBJ2-1, with TRBD2 matching 11 bases. The CDR3 totals 15 residues. J was trimmed by 5 bases and V by 5 bases; bases with no gene match: 5. Germline CDR1 is SGHTA and CDR2 is FQGTGA. CDR3 sequence reads: CASSVGLAGNNEQFF. The CDR3 nucleotides are TGTGCCAGCAGCGTTGGACTAGCGGGTAACAATGAGCAGTTCTTC.

The gene calls are TRBV7-9 and TRBJ2-7; D is ambiguous. Germline loops: CDR1 SEHNR, CDR2 FQNEAQ (reference sequence). V was shortened by 1 base and J by 2 bases, with 9 bases between the two germline ends. The CDR3 totals 14 residues. The DNA for the CDR3 is TGTGCCAGCAGCTTAGGGGAAGTGGCCTACGAGCAGTACTTC. It yields the protein CASSLGEVAYEQYF.

The rearrangement uses TRBV4-2 and TRBJ2-7; D is undetermined. The CDR3 has 14 residues. V lost 0 bases and J lost 5, with 11 bases in between. The germline gives CDR1 LGHNA, CDR2 YNFKEQ. CDR3 amino acids: CASSQDRIGNEQYF. CDR3 sequence (DNA): TGTGCCAGCAGCCAAGATCGGATTGGCAACGAGCAGTACTTC.

This clonotype occurred a few times. The chain links TRBV6-2 or TRBV6-3 to TRBJ2-1; possibly TRBD1 for D (6 bases). The CDR3 runs 17 residues. Per germline, CDR1 MNHEY and CDR2 SVGEGT. V lost 1 base, J lost 0 bases, and 13 bases lay in between. Written as DNA, the CDR3 is TGTGCCAGCAGTTACTACCCCGACAGGATCTCCTACAATGAGCAGTTCTTC. Its protein is CASSYYPDRISYNEQFF.